Presented here are 13 T cell receptor beta chains from one specimen sequenced in a study of T cells in Graves' hyperthyroidism and ophthalmopathy. The TCR beta CDR3 regions underwent amplification using RNA transcripts as the source. First-round RT-PCR of the TCR CDR3 relied on the HTBI primer set. MiXCR, run by TCRdb on the multiplex PCR reads, gives a single entry per CDR3 protein. The data contain 250,000 to 300,000 distinct CDR3 sequences, roughly 19% of them singletons. What was sequenced was blood. The receptors shown here come from a man aged 45-65 years with Graves' ophthalmopathy.

This clonotype was detected only a few times. The chain combines TRBV20-1 with TRBJ1-1; 9 bases line up with TRBD1. V lost 6 bases and J lost 2; bases outside the gene matches: 4. The CDR3 has 13 amino acids. Germline CDR1 reads DFQATT; CDR2 reads SNEGSKA (reference sequence). CDR3: CSAGGQGNTEAFF. The CDR3 nucleotides are TGCAGTGCCGGGGGACAGGGAAACACTGAAGCTTTCTTT.

The chain joins TRBV28 to TRBJ1-1, with D uncertain. The CDR3 runs to 10 residues. CDR1 and CDR2 (germline): MDHEN, SYDVKM. With 5 bases removed from V and 10 bases from J, the gap between germline ends came to 8 bases. The CDR3 spells CASSLQVAFF. CDR3 DNA sequence: TGTGCCAGCAGTCTTCAAGTAGCTTTCTTT.

In this sample, this clonotype turned up many times. The chain is built from TRBV20-1 and TRBJ2-5, with D perhaps matching TRBD2 (6 bases). The V gene lost 1 base and the J gene lost 5 bases, with 11 bases spanning the gap. Germline loops: CDR1 DFQATT, CDR2 SNEGSKA (reference sequence). The CDR3 has 13 amino acids. DNA for the CDR3: TGCAGTGCTAGAGGGGGAGGCTGGGAGACCCAGTACTTC. Its translation is CSARGGGWETQYF.

This clonotype was counted many times. The J gene is TRBJ2-7, the V gene TRBV20-1; D is undetermined. The CDR3 runs to 14 residues. Germline lookup yields CDR1 DFQATT and CDR2 SNEGSKA (reference sequence). V was shortened by 2 bases and J by 1 base, with 12 bases between the two germline ends. DNA for the CDR3: TGCAGTGCTAGAAGGTCAGCTGGATCCTACGAGCAGTACTTC. It codes for CSARRSAGSYEQYF.

This clonotype was detected ten times or more. The chain combines TRBV7-9 with TRBJ2-5; unclear D gene. Trimming took off 1 base at V and 2 bases at J, with 8 bases between the two ends. The CDR3 has 14 residues. Germline CDR1 SEHNR, CDR2 FQNEAQ (reference sequence). The CDR3 region is CASSLVVGQETQYF. Written as DNA, the CDR3 is TGTGCCAGCAGCTTAGTCGTAGGGCAAGAGACCCAGTACTTC.

The rearrangement links TRBV7-2 to TRBJ2-3; D may be TRBD2 (5 bases). The CDR3 loop spans 16 amino acids. Looked up from germline, CDR1 is SGHTA and CDR2 is FQGNSA. The V and J ends lost 5 bases and 1 base respectively, with 16 bases between them. CDR3 sequence: CASSPKEGAGTDTQYF. The DNA for the CDR3 is TGTGCCAGCAGCCCGAAAGAGGGCGCGGGCACAGATACGCAGTATTTT.

This clonotype was counted between two and nine times. This chain uses TRBV5-4 with TRBJ2-1, with D possibly being TRBD1 (6 bases). The CDR3 has 15 amino acids. Germline CDR1 and CDR2: SGHNT and YYREEE (reference sequence). The ends were cut back, 9 bases at V and 2 bases at J, with 18 bases in the middle. CDR3: CAIHIQAGAYNEQFF. The CDR3, as DNA: TGTGCCATCCACATCCAGGCAGGGGCCTACAATGAGCAGTTCTTC.

The genes are TRBV5-8 and TRBJ2-1, with 9 positions matching TRBD1. The germline gives CDR1 SGHTS, CDR2 YDEGEE. V lost 4 bases, J lost 8 bases, and 7 bases stayed unmatched. This CDR3 is 14 amino acids long. DNA for the CDR3: TGTGCCAGCAGCGCCGGACAGGGGTTCGATGAGCAGTTCTTC. Its translation is CASSAGQGFDEQFF.

Many counts were recorded for this clonotype. This chain's CDR3 is CASSQGLDQPQHF. The CDR3 coding sequence is TGTGCCAGCAGCCAGGGTCTTGATCAGCCCCAGCATTTT. This sequence joins TRBV3-1 and TRBJ1-5; no clear D gene. Per the germline V gene, CDR1 is LGHDT and CDR2 is YNNKEL (reference sequence). The ends were cut back, 3 bases at V and 5 bases at J, with 8 bases in the middle. This CDR3 has 13 residues.

This clonotype was found once. The chain joins TRBV5-1 to TRBJ2-7; 11 bases are shared with TRBD1. The CDR3 runs 14 residues. V was clipped by 4 bases and J by 4 bases; unmatched bases: 4. The germline gives CDR1 SGHRS, CDR2 YFSETQ. The CDR3 bases are TGCGCCAGCAGCGTCGGGACAGGGGGTTACGAGCAGTACTTC. It translates to CASSVGTGGYEQYF.

On this clonotype: A much larger clone lies a single base off, so this may be a read error. CDR3 sequence: CASSPRQGSFNEQFF. DNA of the CDR3: TGTGCCAGCAGCCCCAGACAGGGCTCCTTCAATGAGCAGTTCTTC. The chain combines TRBV7-3 with TRBJ2-1; TRBD1 matches at 7 bases. Germline V lookup: CDR1 SGHTA, CDR2 FQGTGA. This CDR3 region has 15 residues.

The chain has TRBV20-1 and TRBJ2-2; no clear D gene. The CDR3 runs 12 residues. Trimming stripped 5 bases from V and 0 bases from J, with 4 bases between. The germline CDR1 and CDR2 sequences are DFQATT and SNEGSKA (reference sequence). CDR3 nucleotides: TGCAGTGCTCTTGCGAACACCGGGGAGCTGTTTTTT. This codes for CSALANTGELFF.

This clonotype showed up many times. The genes are TRBV5-1 and TRBJ2-5, with D unclear. Germline-derived CDR1 and CDR2 are SGHRS and YFSETQ. Between the trimmed V and J ends, which lost 4 bases and 3 bases, there was a span of 19 bases. This CDR3 is 16 amino acids long. The CDR3 DNA sequence: TGCGCCAGCAGCCAGGAAGCACGGACGGCAAAAGAGACCCAGTACTTC. Its protein product is CASSQEARTAKETQYF.